The T cell receptor (beta chain) described here comes from a study of CD8 T cells in Susac syndrome. Trimming took 6 bases from V and 9 from J; bases not matched to a gene: 12. The germline gives CDR1 DFQATT, CDR2 SNEGSKA (reference sequence). The CDR3 is made up of 14 amino acids. RNA amounts of roughly 0.5 to 1 ug underwent reverse transcription with random hexamers. By means of immunoSEQ multiplex PCR, TCR beta CDR3 spanning 54 Vbeta and 13 Jbeta underwent amplification. TCRdb reprocessed the immunoSEQ multiplex PCR reads via MiXCR and lists one record per CDR3 protein. The sample comprises roughly 130,000 distinct CDR3 sequences, less than 95% of which are singletons, and 0.1% to 0.15% rests with the top ten. Treatment-naive patients with stable or active relapsing-remitting disease served as multiple sclerosis controls. The authors negatively isolated CD8+ and CD4+ T cells and FACS-enriched TEMRA cells.

This clonotype was obtained from a human donor with multiple sclerosis. Material for sequencing was CD4+ T cells from PBMCs. The V gene is TRBV20-1, the J gene TRBJ2-1, with 9 nucleotides matching TRBD2. The CDR3 is CSAVPRGGLREQFF. CDR3 DNA sequence: TGCAGTGCCGTACCGCGGGGGGGCCTCCGTGAGCAGTTCTTC.